This passage covers 26 T cell receptor beta chains from one sample sequenced in a study of blood T cells in healthy people across ages (dated by TCRdb to the mid-2010s). Library preparation was by 5' RACE. The listed sequencing device is Illumina HiSeq 2500. A second PCR of about 6 to 11 cycles was performed with a sample-barcoded 5' primer and a J-beta primer mix. Starting from the raw public reads, TCRdb applied fastp trimming at Q25, assembled clones with MiXCR and retained in-frame beta chains. Every distinct CDR3 protein forms one entry, paired with its most common genes and DNA. Here the sample has about 830,000 distinct CDR3 sequences; around 62% occur a single time. The top ten clones comprise about 30% of the sample. The specimen sequenced was blood. These receptors all come from a young man in good health.

The genes are TRBV13 and TRBJ1-4; the match to TRBD1 covers 8 bases. Germline lookup yields CDR1 PRHDT and CDR2 FYEKMQ (reference sequence). The CDR3 length is 16 residues. The ends lost 5 bases at V and 2 bases at J; junction bases unmatched: 7. CDR3 loop: CASSLTWDRTNEKLFF. The CDR3 DNA sequence: TGTGCCAGCAGCCTGACGTGGGACAGGACTAATGAAAAACTGTTTTTT.

This sequence joins TRBV10-3 and TRBJ2-7, with D possibly matching TRBD1 (5 bases). The CDR3 consists of 13 residues. V was pared by 6 bases and J by 1 base, with 10 bases between. Germline lookup yields CDR1 ENHRY and CDR2 SYGVKD. DNA of the CDR3: TGTGCCATCAGCGGACACGTTTCCTACGAGCAGTACTTC. This encodes CAISGHVSYEQYF.

This clonotype appeared many times. The chain couples TRBV29-1 to TRBJ2-1, with a tentative D call TRBD1 (5 bases). Germline values: CDR1 SQVTM, CDR2 ANQGSEA. This CDR3 spans 13 amino acids. V lost 3 bases, J lost 6 bases, and 12 bases lay in between. The CDR3 here is CSVDTQAGNEQFF. CDR3 DNA sequence: TGCAGCGTTGACACACAGGCCGGCAATGAGCAGTTCTTC.

The chain employs TRBV21-1 and TRBJ2-3; the table names TRBD1, a call not compared with the DNA. TRBV21-1 is termed a pseudogene. This CDR3 comprises 18 residues. CDR3 amino acids: CASPNPQRPCGLTDTQYF. CDR3 DNA: TGTGCCAGCCCCAACCCCCAAAGGCCCTGTGGGCTCACAGATACGCAGTATTTT.

The CDR3 coding sequence is TGTGCCAGCAGCTTAAGGGAACAGGGGGAGAAGGCGGATGCCTACGAGCAGTACTTC. Residues: CASSLREQGEKADAYEQYF. The chain recombines TRBV7-2 with TRBJ2-7; 8 bases line up with TRBD1. Losses at the gene ends were 2 bases for V and 2 bases for J; bases not matched to a gene: 17. The CDR3 extends over 19 amino acids. CDR1 is SGHTA and CDR2 is FQGNSA in the germline V gene. The full variable domain, its missing parts supplied by reference TRBV7-2 and TRBJ2-7, is GAGVSQSPSNKVTEKGKDVELRCDPISGHTALYWYRQSLGQGLEFLIYFQGNSAPDKSGLPSDRFSAERTGGSVSTLTIQRTQQEDSAVYLCASSLREQGEKADAYEQYFGPGTRLTVT.

V usage is TRBV5-6 and J usage is TRBJ2-7, with 7 bases aligning to TRBD1. The CDR3 covers 17 residues. Germline trimming cut 2 bases from V and 2 bases from J; bases unmatched to any gene: 13. The V gene's germline CDR1 is SGHDT and CDR2 YYEEEE. The CDR3 sequence: CASSFGFRGTVTYEQYF. The DNA of the CDR3 is TGTGCCAGCAGCTTTGGTTTCAGGGGGACAGTTACCTACGAGCAGTACTTC.

The chain combines TRBV4-3 with TRBJ2-3, with D maybe TRBD1 (6 bases). Trimming pared 4 bases from V and 3 bases from J, leaving 14 bases between. From germline, CDR1 is LGHNA and CDR2 YSLEER. This CDR3 spans 15 amino acids. The CDR3 DNA follows: TGCGCCAGCAGCCGTCAGACAGGTTTAACAGATACGCAGTATTTT. Residues: CASSRQTGLTDTQYF.

This clonotype has a count of ten or more. The chain links TRBV7-2 to TRBJ2-5; 7 bases match TRBD1. The CDR3 contains 12 residues. Germline V gene lookup returns CDR1 SGHTA and CDR2 FQGNSA. The junction had 1 base not matched to a gene; V was cut back by 5 bases and J by 4 bases. CDR3 sequence reads: CASSRTGETQYF. The CDR3 coding sequence is TGTGCCAGCAGCCGGACAGGAGAGACCCAGTACTTC.

This clonotype was picked up one time. V usage is TRBV4-3 and J usage is TRBJ2-7, with TRBD1 matching 9 bases. The junction had 11 bases not matched to a gene; V was cut back by 3 bases and J by 2 bases. Germline V gene lookup returns CDR1 LGHNA and CDR2 YSLEER. This CDR3 contains 17 residues. CDR3 sequence reads: CASSQFTQGARAYEQYF. In nucleotides, the CDR3 is TGCGCCAGCAGCCAGTTTACACAGGGGGCGCGTGCCTACGAGCAGTACTTC.

In this sample, this clonotype turned up a few times. The chain couples TRBV28 to TRBJ2-3; TRBD1 matches 7 bases. The trim removed 9 bases at V and 1 base at J, leaving 4 bases unmatched. Germline CDR1 MDHEN, CDR2 SYDVKM. The CDR3 consists of 13 residues. CDR3 region: CASRTGRTDTQYF. The CDR3 nucleotides read TGTGCCAGTCGGACAGGACGCACAGATACGCAGTATTTT.

This chain links TRBV20-1 with TRBJ2-5; 10 bases fit TRBD2. CDR1 DFQATT and CDR2 SNEGSKA come from the germline V gene (reference sequence). Trimming at V came to 6 bases and at J to 4 bases, leaving 5 bases not matched to a gene. This CDR3 contains 13 residues. CDR3 sequence reads: CSAPSGGRETQYF. CDR3 nucleotide sequence: TGCAGTGCCCCTAGCGGGGGTCGAGAGACCCAGTACTTC.

This sequence joins TRBV5-1 and TRBJ2-1; 8 nucleotides match TRBD2. Trimming at V came to 4 bases and at J to 7 bases, leaving 7 bases not matched to a gene. CDR1 is SGHRS and CDR2 is YFSETQ in the germline V gene. The CDR3 sequence is 14 residues long. The chain's CDR3 is CASSPGTSINEQFF. The CDR3, as DNA: TGCGCCAGCAGCCCCGGGACTAGTATTAATGAGCAGTTCTTC.

The chain joins TRBV20-1 to TRBJ2-3, with D tentatively TRBD1 (6 bases). This CDR3 region has 15 residues. V lost 3 bases to trimming and J lost 1 base, with 14 bases between them. CDR1 and CDR2 (germline): DFQATT, SNEGSKA (reference sequence). The CDR3 protein is CSASPWGRGTDTQYF. As DNA, the CDR3 is TGCAGTGCTAGCCCCTGGGGGCGAGGCACAGATACGCAGTATTTT.

The J gene is TRBJ1-4, the V gene TRBV29-1; 7 bases map to TRBD1. The length of the CDR3 is 14 residues. Germline V lookup: CDR1 SQVTM, CDR2 ANQGSEA. The trim removed 3 bases at V and 8 bases at J, leaving 9 bases unmatched. The CDR3 coding sequence is TGCAGCGTTGAGGGCCGACAGGGCGACGAAAAACTGTTTTTT. Translation: CSVEGRQGDEKLFF.

V usage is TRBV6-6 and J usage is TRBJ2-5, with 10 bases aligning to TRBD1. The CDR3 covers 13 residues. The ends lost 11 bases at V and 5 bases at J; junction bases unmatched: 8. CDR1 and CDR2 from the germline V gene are MNHNY and SVGAGI (reference sequence). Written as DNA, the CDR3 is TGTGCCGGGGGGACAGGGGAAGTGGAGACCCAGTACTTC. Its protein is CAGGTGEVETQYF.

CDR3 bases: TGTGCCAGCAGCTGGGTTCCGGGACAGGGCGATGGCTACACCTTC. Its translation: CASSWVPGQGDGYTF. The J gene is TRBJ1-2, the V gene TRBV7-8; 9 bases agree with TRBD1. The CDR3 sequence is 15 residues long. V gave up 4 bases and J gave up 6 bases; unmatched junction bases: 9. Germline-derived CDR1 and CDR2 are SGHVS and FQNEAQ. Drawing the rest from reference TRBV7-8 and TRBJ1-2, the complete variable domain is GAGVSQSPRYKVAKRGQDVALRCDPISGHVSLFWYQQALGQGPEFLTYFQNEAQLDKSGLPSDRFFAERPEGSVSTLKIQRTQQEDSAVYLCASSWVPGQGDGYTFGSGTRLTVV.

This chain uses TRBV4-3 with TRBJ1-3; D uncertain. The CDR3 consists of 15 residues. V was cut by 4 bases and J by 4 bases, with 14 bases left in between. Germline CDR1 and CDR2: LGHNA and YSLEER. The CDR3 reads CASSRARGSGNTIYF. The CDR3 DNA follows: TGCGCCAGCAGCCGAGCGCGAGGCTCAGGAAACACCATATATTTT.

This clonotype has just a few counts. The rearrangement links TRBV4-2 to TRBJ1-2; D remains unclear. The germline V gene encodes CDR1 LGHNA and CDR2 YNFKEQ. The CDR3 consists of 12 residues. V was pared by 0 bases and J by 4 bases, with 3 bases between. In DNA, the CDR3 is TGTGCCAGCAGCCAAGACCCCTATGGCTACACCTTC. Encoded protein: CASSQDPYGYTF.

This rearrangement joins TRBV6-2 or TRBV6-3 to TRBJ1-1; D gene unclear. The germline V and J ends were trimmed by 6 bases and 1 base, with 9 bases remaining between them. The CDR3 is 13 residues long. Germline assignment: CDR1 MNHEY and CDR2 SVGEGT. This CDR3 reads CASSPRENTEAFF. CDR3 bases: TGTGCCAGCAGCCCTAGGGAGAACACTGAAGCTTTCTTT.

The chain carries TRBV2 and TRBJ2-1, with 9 bases fitting TRBD1. CDR1 SNHLY and CDR2 FYNNEI come from the germline V gene. The V gene end was trimmed by 4 bases and the J gene end by 3 bases; junction bases not matched to a gene: 4. The CDR3 is 15 amino acids. The CDR3 reads CASSVRTGDYNEQFF. The CDR3 DNA sequence: TGTGCCAGCAGTGTGAGGACAGGGGACTACAATGAGCAGTTCTTC.

Only a few counts were recorded for this clonotype. V gene TRBV10-3 combines with J gene TRBJ2-3; 8 positions match TRBD2. V was clipped by 6 bases and J by 4 bases; unmatched bases: 6. This CDR3 has 14 amino acids. Germline CDR1 ENHRY, CDR2 SYGVKD. The CDR3 DNA reads TGTGCCATCAGGGGCGGGGGGCCCCCAGATACGCAGTATTTT. Its protein is CAIRGGGPPDTQYF.

This chain links TRBV29-1 with TRBJ2-5, with D unclear. Germline V lookup: CDR1 SQVTM, CDR2 ANQGSEA. With 6 bases removed from V and 5 bases from J, the gap between germline ends came to 13 bases. CDR3 length: 12 residues. The CDR3 DNA sequence: TGCAGCGTAGACACCTATGGTGAGACCCAGTACTTC. Its translation: CSVDTYGETQYF.

The chain is built from TRBV7-2 and TRBJ2-3, with 14 bases matching TRBD2. Trimming cost V 1 base and J 4 bases; bases outside gene matches: 7. The CDR3 sequence is 18 residues long. CDR1 and CDR2 (germline): SGHTA, FQGNSA. CDR3 nucleotide sequence: TGTGCCAGCAGCTTAGGACTAGCGGGGGGGCCAGGGGCAGATACGCAGTATTTT. Amino acid sequence: CASSLGLAGGPGADTQYF.

The chain recombines TRBV18 with TRBJ1-1; 7 nucleotides match TRBD1. The CDR3 consists of 12 residues. The V segment lost 4 bases and the J segment 11 bases; nucleotides outside the gene matches: 7. Germline-derived CDR1 and CDR2 are KGHSH and LQKENI. The CDR3 reads CASSLPDRAAFF. DNA of the CDR3: TGTGCCAGCTCACTGCCCGACAGGGCCGCTTTCTTT.

The rearrangement joins TRBV12-3 or TRBV12-4 to TRBJ1-5; no clear D gene. V lost 6 bases, J lost 2 bases, and 11 bases lay in between. This CDR3 comprises 14 residues. The CDR3 DNA reads as TGTGCCAGCAGACGACAAGGCGGCAATCAGCCCCAGCATTTT. Translation: CASRRQGGNQPQHF.

The chain links TRBV7-3 to TRBJ2-1, with 8 bases aligning to TRBD2. There are 19 residues in the CDR3. Germline V gene data show CDR1 as SGHTA and CDR2 as FQGTGA. Trimming at V came to 5 bases and at J to 0 bases, leaving 15 bases not matched to a gene. The CDR3 nucleotides are TGTGCCAGCAGCAACCGGGGGGGGCACGATATTGGCTCCTACAATGAGCAGTTCTTC. Translated: CASSNRGGHDIGSYNEQFF.